This TCR beta chain was documented in a study of cytomegalovirus exposure and HLA in healthy donors. Looking at the study overall: Out of 180 million or so T cells, an earlier analysis found fewer than 140 million unique TCR beta sequences in total. Overall study findings and caveats: Clonal expansion, a later analysis showed, was greater in HLA-associated TCR beta chains than in equally common others.

On this clone itself: Its specificity is unknown.

PCR employed 60 Vbeta and 13 Jbeta primers. Sequencing was performed with immunoSEQ multiplex PCR; in TCRdb, only in-frame clones are kept and a portion is missing. The sample includes over 150,000 clones, 80% to 85% of them seen just once. Material for sequencing was PBMCs. The receptor was isolated from a human donor in good health.

The CDR3 loop reads CASSFLIGTGGRYGYTF. The CDR3 coding sequence is TGTGCCAGCAGCTTTCTCATCGGGACAGGGGGCCGATATGGCTACACCTTC. The J gene is TRBJ1-2, the V gene TRBV5-6, with 12 bases identical to TRBD1. Germline CDR1 and CDR2: SGHDT and YYEEEE. This CDR3 contains 17 residues. J was trimmed by 5 bases and V by 2 bases; bases with no gene match: 10.